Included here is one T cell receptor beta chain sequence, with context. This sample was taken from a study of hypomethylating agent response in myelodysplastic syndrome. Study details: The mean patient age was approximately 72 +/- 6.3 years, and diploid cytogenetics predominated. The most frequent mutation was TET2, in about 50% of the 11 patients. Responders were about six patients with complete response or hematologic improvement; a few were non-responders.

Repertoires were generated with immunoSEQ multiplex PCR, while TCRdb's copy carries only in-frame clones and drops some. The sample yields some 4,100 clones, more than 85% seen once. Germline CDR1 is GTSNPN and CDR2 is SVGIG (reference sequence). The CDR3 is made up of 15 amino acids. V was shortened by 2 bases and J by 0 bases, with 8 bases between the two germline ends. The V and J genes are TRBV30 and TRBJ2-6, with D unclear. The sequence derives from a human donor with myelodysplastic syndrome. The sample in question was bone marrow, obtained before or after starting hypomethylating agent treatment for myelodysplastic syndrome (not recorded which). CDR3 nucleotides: TGTGCCTGGAGTCCCCGCGCCTCTGGGGCCAACGTCCTGACTTTC. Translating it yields CAWSPRASGANVLTF.